These T cell receptor beta chains were read from a single sample in a study of OX40 agonist ivuxolimab in advanced cancers. The protocol was immunoSEQ multiplex PCR, while the TCRdb copy is restricted to in-frame clones and leaves out a portion. Of tens of thousands of clones listed, 70% to 90% are singletons. The specimen comprised CD4+ or CD8+ T cells sorted from blood, sampled in a trial of the OX40 agonist ivuxolimab. These receptors were taken from an adult with an advanced solid tumor such as melanoma, head and neck, liver or kidney cancer. Each CDR3 is given with its conserved first and last residue. The D gene is left open where the match is weak. Size is omitted from some rows. Given values are once, few, many or a class for expanded clones.

>TRBJ2-1|once|TRBD2|16|TRBV7-6
CASSRGWASGGNEQFF
TGTGCCAGCAGCCGAGGGTGGGCTAGCGGGGGCAATGAGCAGTTCTTC
>TRBJ2-7|-|-|13|TRBV5-6
CASSSRTVSGQYF
TGTGCCAGCAGCTCCAGGACGGTTAGCGGGCAGTACTTC
>TRBJ2-7|-|-|12|TRBV28
CASSHSGYEQYF
TGTGCCAGCAGTCACTCAGGTTACGAGCAGTACTTC
>TRBJ1-1|-|TRBD1|14|TRBV11-2
CASSFGTANTEAFF
TGTGCCAGCAGCTTCGGGACAGCCAACACTGAAGCTTTCTTT
>TRBJ2-5|-|TRBD2|15|TRBV2
CASSELGGRGETQYF
TGTGCCAGCAGTGAGCTCGGGGGGAGAGGAGAGACCCAGTACTTC
>TRBJ2-7|-|-|16|TRBV5-1
CASRPPATTRLGEQYF
TGCGCCAGCAGGCCTCCCGCAACGACCCGCCTCGGCGAGCAGTACTTC
>TRBJ2-3|-|-|17|TRBV4-1
CASIKSGVGSGADTQYF
TGCGCCAGCATTAAAAGTGGGGTGGGCAGTGGCGCAGATACGCAGTATTTT
>TRBJ2-4|-|TRBD1|15|TRBV27
CASSSRGHPKNIQYF
TGTGCCAGCAGTTCCAGGGGGCATCCCAAAAACATTCAGTACTTC
>TRBJ2-5|-|-|11|TRBV19
CASSAQETQYF
TGTGCCAGTAGTGCTCAAGAGACCCAGTACTTC
>TRBJ2-7|-|-|13|TRBV6-5
CASRLGNRYEQYF
TGTGCCAGCAGGCTCGGGAATAGATACGAGCAGTACTTC
>TRBJ2-1|-|-|15|TRBV27
CASSLVAGAYNEQFF
TGTGCCAGCAGTTTAGTAGCAGGAGCCTACAATGAGCAGTTCTTC
>TRBJ2-3|-|-|14|TRBV5-6
CASSLGSETDTQYF
TGTGCCAGCAGCTTGGGTTCAGAGACTGATACGCAGTATTTT
>TRBJ2-7|few|-|14|TRBV27
CASSPGQVPYEQYF
TGTGCCAGCAGCCCGGGGCAGGTCCCCTACGAGCAGTACTTC
>TRBJ1-2|-|TRBD1|15|TRBV5-6
CASSPGGTGPYGYTF
TGTGCCAGCAGCCCCGGGGGGACAGGGCCCTACGGCTACACCTTC
>TRBJ2-1|-|TRBD2|14|TRBV11-3
CASSLVAGSDEQFF
TGTGCCAGCAGCTTAGTAGCGGGGAGCGATGAGCAGTTCTTC
>TRBJ2-1|-|TRBD2|15|TRBV27
CASSLRGLAVNEQFF
TGTGCCAGCAGTTTAAGAGGTCTAGCGGTGAATGAGCAGTTCTTC
>TRBJ1-5|-|TRBD1|17|TRBV13
CASSKGTGDESNQPQHF
TGTGCCAGCAGCAAAGGGACAGGGGATGAAAGCAATCAGCCCCAGCATTTT